A single sample gave rise to the 18 T cell receptor beta chains below, sequenced in a study of read filtering for tumor transcriptome and immune sequencing. From 350 to 500 ng of RNA, a library with molecular barcoded alpha/delta and beta/gamma adaptors was made. TCRdb ran MiXCR on the reads and lists one entry per CDR3 protein. The data contain about 90,000 distinct CDR3 sequences, around an eighth of them singletons. Sequenced sample: a population of CD138-negative cells sorted from bone marrow. Receptors originate from a donor at least 40 years old with multiple myeloma.

Remarks on this clonotype: This may be a read error: a much more frequent sequence differs by one nucleotide. V gene TRBV9 combines with J gene TRBJ2-1, with unresolved D. Trimming shortened V by 0 bases and J by 0 bases, and 7 bases separated the two germline ends. The CDR3 is 15 residues long. The germline CDR1 and CDR2 sequences are SGDLS and YYNGEE. For the CDR3, the DNA is TGTGCCAGCAGCGTAGGCATCAGCTCCTACAATGAGCAGTTCTTC. It codes for CASSVGISSYNEQFF.

This chain uses TRBV11-2 with TRBJ2-1; the match to TRBD2 covers 8 bases. This CDR3 contains 17 residues. Trimming took 3 bases from V and 2 from J; bases not matched to a gene: 9. Germline-derived CDR1 and CDR2 are SGHAT and FQNNGV. The CDR3: CASSFPGLGMAYNEQFF. The CDR3 DNA follows: TGTGCCAGCAGCTTTCCGGGACTAGGCATGGCCTACAATGAGCAGTTCTTC. The full variable domain, its missing parts supplied by reference TRBV11-2 and TRBJ2-1, is EAGVAQSPRYKIIEKRQSVAFWCNPISGHATLYWYQQILGQGPKLLIQFQNNGVVDDSQLPKDRFSAERLKGVDSTLKIQPAKLEDSAVYLCASSFPGLGMAYNEQFFGPGTRLTVL.

As regards this clonotype: This may be a read error: a much more frequent sequence differs by one nucleotide. The CDR3 DNA reads as TGTGCCAGCAGCTTATTCCGGGGGGGATACAAGGAGCAGTTCTTC. Amino acid sequence: CASSLFRGGYKEQFF. The rearrangement links TRBV7-2 to TRBJ2-1, with 8 bases identical to TRBD2. This CDR3 region has 15 residues. The germline gives CDR1 SGHTA, CDR2 FQGNSA. The entire variable domain, with the rest obtained from reference TRBV7-2 and TRBJ2-1, is as follows: GAGVSQSPSNKVTEKGKDVELRCDPISGHTALYWYRQSLGQGLEFLIYFQGNSAPDKSGLPSDRFSAERTGGSVSTLTIQRTQQEDSAVYLCASSLFRGGYKEQFFGPGTRLTVL.

This chain links TRBV10-3 with TRBJ2-5; the D gene is possibly TRBD2 (6 bases). V lost 2 bases, J lost 5 bases, and 9 bases lay in between. Germline CDR1 reads ENHRY; CDR2 reads SYGVKD. The CDR3 contains 13 residues. The CDR3 loop reads CAISEGGTETQYF. The CDR3 DNA is TGTGCCATCAGTGAGGGGGGGACGGAGACCCAGTACTTC.

In this sample, this clonotype turned up many times. The J gene is TRBJ2-7, the V gene TRBV20-1; no reliable D call. CDR1 and CDR2 from the germline V gene are DFQATT and SNEGSKA (reference sequence). V was cut by 5 bases and J by 0 bases, with 8 bases left in between. The length of the CDR3 is 12 residues. CDR3 loop: CSAGYSSYEQYF. CDR3 nucleotide sequence: TGCAGTGCTGGCTACAGCTCCTACGAGCAGTACTTC.

This clonotype has at least ten counts. This chain links TRBV6-5 with TRBJ2-5; D perhaps matches TRBD1 (6 bases). This CDR3 is 17 amino acids long. Germline V CDR1 and CDR2: MNHEY, SVGAGI. V was trimmed by 2 bases and J by 7 bases, leaving 23 bases between them. CDR3 coding DNA: TGTGCCAGCAGTTACAGAGTTCTAGGGGGACCTCCATTGACCCAGTACTTC. Residues: CASSYRVLGGPPLTQYF.

This clonotype was seen many times. The genes are TRBV20-1 and TRBJ2-7, with no clear D. Trimming shortened V by 3 bases and J by 3 bases, and 18 bases separated the two germline ends. The CDR3 runs to 15 residues. In germline, CDR1 is DFQATT, CDR2 SNEGSKA (reference sequence). CDR3 region: CSASSRVDPGYEQYF. As DNA, the CDR3 is TGCAGTGCTAGCTCCCGGGTGGACCCCGGCTACGAGCAGTACTTC.

This clonotype was counted only a few times. In DNA form, the CDR3 reads TGTGCCAGCAAACCCAGGGGGCTCTCTGGAAACACCATATATTTT. Its protein product is CASKPRGLSGNTIYF. V gene TRBV6-5 combines with J gene TRBJ1-3; TRBD1 matches at 8 bases. Germline trimming cut 7 bases from V and 0 bases from J; bases unmatched to any gene: 5. Germline V gene lookup returns CDR1 MNHEY and CDR2 SVGAGI. The CDR3 extends over 15 amino acids.

This clonotype was seen repeatedly, ten times or more. The V gene is TRBV19, the J gene TRBJ2-2, with a tentative D call TRBD2 (6 bases). The CDR3 is 16 residues long. With 2 bases removed from V and 0 bases from J, the gap between germline ends came to 10 bases. Germline CDR1 is LNHDA and CDR2 is SQIVND (reference sequence). In nucleotides, the CDR3 is TGTGCCAGTAGTATATCTAGCGCTTCGAACACCGGGGAGCTGTTTTTT. Translation gives CASSISSASNTGELFF.

This clonotype was recorded many times. The rearrangement links TRBV7-9 to TRBJ2-1; D is unclear. Germline V lookup: CDR1 SEHNR, CDR2 FQNEAQ (reference sequence). The CDR3 extends over 11 amino acids. Trimming took off 5 bases at V and 10 bases at J, with 9 bases between the two ends. DNA of the CDR3: TGTGCCAGCAGCCTTAGTGCGGAGCAGTTCTTC. Translated: CASSLSAEQFF.

This clonotype was found many times. This chain connects TRBV25-1 to TRBJ2-7; D remains unclear. The CDR3 runs 14 residues. Germline V lookup: CDR1 MGHDK, CDR2 SYGVNS. The V gene lost 4 bases and the J gene lost 0 bases, with 10 bases spanning the gap. In DNA form, the CDR3 reads TGTGCCAGCAGTGGACACAAGAACTCCTACGAGCAGTACTTC. Its protein is CASSGHKNSYEQYF.

This clonotype has at least ten counts. The V and J genes are TRBV12-3 or TRBV12-4 and TRBJ2-1; TRBD2 aligns across 9 bases. After removal of 5 bases from V and 2 bases from J, the junction contained 7 bases not matched to a gene. The CDR3 runs 16 residues. DNA for the CDR3: TGTGCCAGCAGTCTGACTAGCGGAGGAACCTACAATGAGCAGTTCTTC. Encoded protein: CASSLTSGGTYNEQFF.

This clonotype was seen repeatedly, ten times or more. The chain employs TRBV7-8 and TRBJ1-5; D remains ambiguous. V was pared by 5 bases and J by 4 bases, with 9 bases between. The CDR3 loop spans 13 amino acids. CDR1 and CDR2 from the germline V gene are SGHVS and FQNEAQ. The CDR3 DNA reads as TGTGCCAGCAGCATTAGATTGAATCAGCCCCAGCATTTT. The encoded protein is CASSIRLNQPQHF.

This clonotype was observed a handful of times. The genes are TRBV29-1 and TRBJ2-5, with 7 bases matching TRBD1. V lost 4 bases, J lost 1 base, and 9 bases stayed unmatched. The CDR3 has 15 amino acids. CDR1 and CDR2 (germline): SQVTM, ANQGSEA. CDR3 in amino acids: CSVALRGMPQETQYF. The CDR3 region has the DNA TGCAGCGTTGCCCTCAGGGGGATGCCCCAAGAGACCCAGTACTTC. Variable domain in full (rest from reference TRBV29-1 and TRBJ2-5): SAVISQKPSRDICQRGTSLTIQCQVDSQVTMMFWYRQQPGQSLTLIATANQGSEATYESGFVIDKFPISRPNLTFSTLTVSNMSPEDSSIYLCSVALRGMPQETQYFGPGTRLLVL.

This clonotype has a count of ten or more. The chain employs TRBV6-5 and TRBJ2-1; 10 bases align to TRBD1. The CDR3 totals 14 residues. J lost 2 bases, V lost 5 bases, and 0 bases had no gene match. The germline CDR1 and CDR2 sequences are MNHEY and SVGAGI. The CDR3 sequence is CASSDRGPYNEQFF. The CDR3 DNA follows: TGTGCCAGCAGTGACAGGGGGCCCTACAATGAGCAGTTCTTC.

This clonotype showed up many times. This CDR3 reads CAISESGTGNQPQHF. The CDR3 nucleotides are TGTGCCATCAGTGAGTCGGGGACAGGGAACCAGCCCCAGCATTTT. The genes are TRBV10-3 and TRBJ1-5, with TRBD1 matching over 9 bases. The V gene's germline CDR1 is ENHRY and CDR2 SYGVKD. V gave up 0 bases and J gave up 7 bases; unmatched junction bases: 4. The CDR3 totals 15 residues.

At least ten counts were recorded for this clonotype. This rearrangement joins TRBV7-6 to TRBJ2-1, with 15 bases identical to TRBD2. Trimming took 0 bases from V and 5 from J; bases not matched to a gene: 5. This CDR3 spans 18 amino acids. Germline lookup yields CDR1 SGHVS and CDR2 FNYEAQ. Here the CDR3 DNA reads TGTGCCAGCAGCTTAGCCCCCGGGACTAGCGGGAGGAACAATGAGCAGTTCTTC. Amino acids: CASSLAPGTSGRNNEQFF.

This clonotype was counted between two and nine times. Relative to the germline gene, one junction end is altered; a read error may explain this. V usage is TRBV12-3 or TRBV12-4 and J usage is TRBJ2-5; TRBD1 aligns across 7 bases. The CDR3 consists of 14 residues. CDR3 amino acids: CASTLGQAKETRYF. For the CDR3, the DNA is TGTGCCAGCACCCTCGGACAGGCTAAAGAGACCCGGTACTTC.